These 18 T cell receptor beta chains share one sample of origin, sequenced in a study of response to subunit inactivated influenza vaccine. TCRdb reanalysed the RT-PCR reads using MiXCR and keeps one entry per CDR3 protein. The data show more than 250,000 distinct CDR3 sequences, with just over 20% seen just once and roughly a tenth held by the top ten. The starting material was PBMCs from blood, obtained 21 months after vaccination. These receptors all stem from a man between 50 and 70 years old who received an inactivated influenza vaccine.

V is TRBV9 and J is TRBJ2-3; D is unresolved. V was pared by 7 bases and J by 0 bases, with 9 bases between. Germline V gene sequence: CDR1 SGDLS, CDR2 YYNGEE. The CDR3 is 13 amino acids. CDR3 protein: CASAFRSTDTQYF. The CDR3 DNA follows: TGTGCCAGCGCTTTCAGAAGCACAGATACGCAGTATTTT.

V gene TRBV15 combines with J gene TRBJ2-2; TRBD1 might be the D (7 bases). Germline assignment: CDR1 LNHNV and CDR2 YYDKDF (reference sequence). The CDR3 runs 15 residues. Deletions cut 6 bases from V and 4 bases from J, with 15 bases between. DNA for the CDR3: TGTGCCACCAGTCTGACAGGGAGGTCCACCGGGGAGCTGTTTTTT. Amino acid sequence: CATSLTGRSTGELFF. The variable domain in full, with the rest retrieved from reference TRBV15 and TRBJ2-2, is DAMVIQNPRYQVTQFGKPVTLSCSQTLNHNVMYWYQQKSSQAPKLLFHYYDKDFNNEADTPDNFQSRRPNTSFCFLDIRSPGLGDTAMYLCATSLTGRSTGELFFGEGSRLTVL.

The rearrangement links TRBV20-1 to TRBJ2-1, with 10 positions matching TRBD2. The ends lost 4 bases at V and 5 bases at J; junction bases unmatched: 5. CDR1 is DFQATT, CDR2 SNEGSKA, per germline (reference sequence). There are 14 residues in the CDR3. The CDR3 DNA reads as TGCAGTGCTAAGAGCGGGGGGGCAAACAATGAGCAGTTCTTC. Translated: CSAKSGGANNEQFF.

Details on this clonotype: The junction and the germline gene differ at one end; a read error may be behind it. V usage is TRBV27 and J usage is TRBJ1-1, with a possible D match to TRBD1 (5 bases). The CDR3 is made up of 13 amino acids. From germline, CDR1 is MNHEY and CDR2 SMNVEV (reference sequence). CDR3 coding DNA: TGTGCCAGCAGTTTATCGCGGGGGACTGAATCTTTCTTT. This encodes CASSLSRGTESFF.

A few counts support this clonotype. The chain joins TRBV19 to TRBJ1-1; D gene uncertain. Germline V gene data show CDR1 as LNHDA and CDR2 as SQIVND (reference sequence). The CDR3 spans 12 residues. Trimming took off 3 bases at V and 11 bases at J, with 13 bases between the two ends. The CDR3 sequence is CASSIRDAIAFF. CDR3 bases: TGTGCCAGTAGTATCCGAGATGCAATCGCTTTCTTT.

CDR3 amino acids: CASSPSGEGGYTF. The CDR3 DNA reads TGCGCCAGCAGCCCGAGTGGGGAGGGAGGCTACACCTTC. The chain has TRBV5-1 and TRBJ1-2; D gene ambiguous. The germline gives CDR1 SGHRS, CDR2 YFSETQ. The CDR3 is made up of 13 amino acids. Trimming pared 4 bases from V and 8 bases from J, leaving 15 bases between.

This clonotype was seen repeatedly, ten times or more. The V call is TRBV5-1, the J call TRBJ1-3; D is undetermined. Germline CDR1 and CDR2: SGHRS and YFSETQ. Deletions cut 4 bases from V and 1 base from J, with 9 bases between. This CDR3 region has 14 residues. CDR3 sequence: CASSPGRSGNTIYF. CDR3 DNA: TGCGCCAGCAGCCCCGGACGTTCTGGAAACACCATATATTTT.

This clonotype was counted at least ten times. The rearrangement links TRBV12-3 or TRBV12-4 to TRBJ1-1; D possibly corresponds to TRBD1 (5 bases). The ends were cut back, 3 bases at V and 11 bases at J, with 13 bases in the middle. This CDR3 spans 12 amino acids. CDR3 nucleotide sequence: TGTGCCAGCAGTTTCGCCGGGGGAAAGGCTTTCTTT. Translated, it gives CASSFAGGKAFF.

This clonotype was detected many times. The rearrangement joins TRBV27 to TRBJ1-1; D might be TRBD1 (6 bases). The CDR3 spans 13 residues. V gave up 1 base and J gave up 4 bases, with 7 bases separating them. Germline CDR1 and CDR2: MNHEY and SMNVEV (reference sequence). The CDR3 is CASSLFRGTEAFF. The CDR3 DNA reads TGTGCCAGCAGTTTATTCAGGGGCACTGAAGCTTTCTTT.

This clonotype has just a few counts. The CDR3 sequence: CAISEPPTGAAGNTIYF. The CDR3, as DNA: TGTGCCATCAGTGAACCGCCTACGGGGGCGGCTGGAAACACCATATATTTT. V gene TRBV10-3 combines with J gene TRBJ1-3; maybe TRBD1 (6 bases). This CDR3 region has 17 residues. CDR1 is ENHRY and CDR2 is SYGVKD in the germline V gene. Trimming took 3 bases from V and 2 from J, leaving 17 bases between them.

The chain uses TRBV12-3 or TRBV12-4 and TRBJ2-1; no clear D gene. Between the trimmed V and J ends, which lost 3 bases and 6 bases, there was a span of 9 bases. This CDR3 has 13 amino acids. The CDR3 nucleotides read TGTGCCAGCAGTTTCGGCACCTCCAATGAGCAGTTCTTC. This sequence encodes CASSFGTSNEQFF.

This clonotype has just one count. CDR3 in DNA: TGCAGTGCTAGAGACCTGACAGGGACTAATTCACCCCTCCACTTT. Protein product: CSARDLTGTNSPLHF. The J gene is TRBJ1-6, the V gene TRBV20-1; 7 bases match TRBD1. The CDR3 extends over 15 amino acids. CDR1 DFQATT and CDR2 SNEGSKA come from the germline V gene (reference sequence). With 0 bases clipped from V and 6 bases from J, the junction kept 5 bases outside the gene matches.

Points on this clonotype: The junction and the germline gene differ at one end; a read error may be behind it. This chain connects TRBV12-3 or TRBV12-4 to TRBJ2-1; D gene ambiguous. The CDR3 covers 13 residues. CDR3 sequence: CASSLVVGREEFF. CDR3 coding DNA: TGTGCCAGCAGTTTAGTGGTCGGCCGTGAGGAGTTCTTC.

This clonotype was seen a few times. The CDR3 reads CASSKERTGSNQPQHF. In DNA form, the CDR3 reads TGTGCCAGCAGCAAAGAGAGGACGGGAAGCAATCAGCCCCAGCATTTT. The gene calls are TRBV21-1 and TRBJ1-5; the D segment call TRBD1 is taken from the table without a DNA check. TRBV21-1 is classified as a pseudogene. The CDR3 sequence is 16 residues long.

There are a few counts of this clonotype. V is TRBV5-5 and J is TRBJ1-1, with 8 positions matching TRBD1. Per the germline V gene, CDR1 is SGHKS and CDR2 is YYEKEE (reference sequence). V lost 2 bases to trimming and J lost 6 bases; unmatched junction nucleotides: 6. The CDR3 loop spans 14 amino acids. The CDR3 region has the DNA TGTGCCAGCAGCTTCCACAGGGGGTCCCCTGAAGCTTTCTTT. Its protein is CASSFHRGSPEAFF.

This clonotype was picked up a small number of times. The chain employs TRBV5-5 and TRBJ1-3; D is possibly TRBD1 (5 bases). The ends were cut back, 0 bases at V and 4 bases at J, with 14 bases in the middle. Germline V gene data show CDR1 as SGHKS and CDR2 as YYEKEE (reference sequence). The CDR3 runs to 16 residues. The CDR3 loop is CASSLAGGTLGNTIYF. The CDR3 DNA follows: TGTGCCAGCAGCTTGGCAGGCGGGACCCTCGGAAACACCATATATTTT.

This clonotype was counted a few times. V is TRBV10-3 and J is TRBJ2-2; no firm D call. Deletions cut 1 base from V and 5 bases from J, with 2 bases between. This CDR3 has 12 residues. Germline CDR1 reads ENHRY; CDR2 reads SYGVKD. The CDR3 protein is CAISELTGELFF. CDR3 bases: TGTGCCATCAGTGAGTTGACCGGGGAGCTGTTTTTT.

A few counts support this clonotype. CDR3: CASSQEGAVSSYNSPLHF. CDR3 nucleotides: TGTGCCAGCAGCCAAGAAGGGGCGGTGAGCTCCTATAATTCACCCCTCCACTTT. The genes are TRBV3-1 and TRBJ1-6, with TRBD1 as a possible D gene (5 bases). V was trimmed by 0 bases and J by 0 bases, leaving 12 bases between them. The CDR3 covers 18 residues. Germline V gene data show CDR1 as LGHDT and CDR2 as YNNKEL (reference sequence).